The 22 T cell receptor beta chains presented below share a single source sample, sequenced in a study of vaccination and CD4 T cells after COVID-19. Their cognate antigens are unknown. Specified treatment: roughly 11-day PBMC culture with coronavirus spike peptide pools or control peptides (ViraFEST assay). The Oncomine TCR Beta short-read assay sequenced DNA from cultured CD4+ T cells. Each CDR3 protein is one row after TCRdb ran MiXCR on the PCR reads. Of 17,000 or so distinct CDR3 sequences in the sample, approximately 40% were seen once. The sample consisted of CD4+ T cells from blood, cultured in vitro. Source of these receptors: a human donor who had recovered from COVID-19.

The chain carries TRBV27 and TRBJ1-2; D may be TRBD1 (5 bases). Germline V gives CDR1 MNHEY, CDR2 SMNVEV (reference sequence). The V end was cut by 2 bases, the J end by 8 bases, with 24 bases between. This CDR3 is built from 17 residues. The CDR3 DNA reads TGTGCCAGCAGTTTAGCGGGGGGGTCCTTTAACTATCGGGGCTACACCTTC. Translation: CASSLAGGSFNYRGYTF.

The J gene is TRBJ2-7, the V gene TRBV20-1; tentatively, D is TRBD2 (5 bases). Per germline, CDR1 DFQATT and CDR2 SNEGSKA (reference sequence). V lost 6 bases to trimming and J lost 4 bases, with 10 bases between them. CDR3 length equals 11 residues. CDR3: CSAQDYYEQYF. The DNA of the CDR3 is TGCAGTGCGCAAGACTATTACGAGCAGTACTTC.

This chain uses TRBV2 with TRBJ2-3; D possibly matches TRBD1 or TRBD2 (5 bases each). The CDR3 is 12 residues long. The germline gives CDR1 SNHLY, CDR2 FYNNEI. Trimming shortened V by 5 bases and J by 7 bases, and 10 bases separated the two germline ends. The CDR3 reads CASSRDPHTQYF. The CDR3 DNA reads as TGTGCCAGCAGTCGGGACCCCCATACGCAGTATTTT.

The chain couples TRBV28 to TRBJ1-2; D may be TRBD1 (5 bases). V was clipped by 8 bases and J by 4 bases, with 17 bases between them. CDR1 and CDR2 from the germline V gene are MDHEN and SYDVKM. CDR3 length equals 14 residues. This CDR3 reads CASGGAGALYGYTF. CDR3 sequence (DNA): TGTGCCAGCGGGGGAGCCGGGGCTCTCTATGGCTACACCTTC.

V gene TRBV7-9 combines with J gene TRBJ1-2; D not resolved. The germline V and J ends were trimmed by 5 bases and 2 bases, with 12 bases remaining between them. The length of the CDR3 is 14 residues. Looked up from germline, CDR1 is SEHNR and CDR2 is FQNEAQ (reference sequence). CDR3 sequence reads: CASSPPTKNYGYTF. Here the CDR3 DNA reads TGTGCCAGCAGCCCCCCCACAAAGAACTATGGCTACACCTTC.

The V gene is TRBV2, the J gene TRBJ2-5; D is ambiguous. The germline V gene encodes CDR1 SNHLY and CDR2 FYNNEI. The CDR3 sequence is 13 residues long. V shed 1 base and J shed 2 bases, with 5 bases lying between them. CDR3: CASSEGRQETQYF. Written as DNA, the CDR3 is TGTGCCAGCAGTGAAGGGAGACAAGAGACCCAGTACTTC.

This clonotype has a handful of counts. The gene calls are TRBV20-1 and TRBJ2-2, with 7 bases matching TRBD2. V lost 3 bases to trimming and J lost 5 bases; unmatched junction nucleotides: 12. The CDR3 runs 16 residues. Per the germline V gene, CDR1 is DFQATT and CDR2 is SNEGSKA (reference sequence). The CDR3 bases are TGCAGTGCTAGGGGACGCAGCGGGATGACGACCGGGGAGCTGTTTTTT. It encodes CSARGRSGMTTGELFF.

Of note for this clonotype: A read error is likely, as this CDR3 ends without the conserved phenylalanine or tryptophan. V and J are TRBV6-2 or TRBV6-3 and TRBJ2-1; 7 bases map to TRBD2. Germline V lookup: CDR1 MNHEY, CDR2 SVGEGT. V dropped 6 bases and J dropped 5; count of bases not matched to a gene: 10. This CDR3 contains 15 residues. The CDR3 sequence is CASRVAGLGDNEQFS. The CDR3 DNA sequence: TGTGCCAGCAGGGTAGCGGGCCTAGGGGACAATGAGCAGTTCTCC.

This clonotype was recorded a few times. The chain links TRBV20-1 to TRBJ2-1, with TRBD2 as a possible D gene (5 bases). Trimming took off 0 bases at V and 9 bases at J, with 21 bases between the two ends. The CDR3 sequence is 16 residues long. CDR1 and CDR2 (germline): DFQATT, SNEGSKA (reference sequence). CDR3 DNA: TGCAGTGCTAGAGATGGACGGGCTCCTAGGGAGACTGAGCAGTTCTTC. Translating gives CSARDGRAPRETEQFF.

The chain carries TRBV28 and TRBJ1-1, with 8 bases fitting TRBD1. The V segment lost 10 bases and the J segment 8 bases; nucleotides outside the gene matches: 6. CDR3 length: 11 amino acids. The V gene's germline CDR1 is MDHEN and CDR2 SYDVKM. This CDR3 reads CATGQGVEAFF. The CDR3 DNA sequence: TGTGCCACCGGACAGGGTGTAGAAGCTTTCTTT.

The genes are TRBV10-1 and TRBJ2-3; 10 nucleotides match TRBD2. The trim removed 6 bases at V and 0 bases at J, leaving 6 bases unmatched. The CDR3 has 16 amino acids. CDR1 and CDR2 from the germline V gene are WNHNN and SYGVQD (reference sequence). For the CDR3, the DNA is TGCGCCAGCAGCGAATCACTAGCGGGAAGCACAGATACGCAGTATTTT. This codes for CASSESLAGSTDTQYF.

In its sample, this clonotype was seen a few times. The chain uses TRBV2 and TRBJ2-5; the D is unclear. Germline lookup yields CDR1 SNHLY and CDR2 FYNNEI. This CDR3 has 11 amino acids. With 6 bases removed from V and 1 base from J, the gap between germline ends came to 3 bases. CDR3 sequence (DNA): TGTGCCAGCAGCGCCCAAGAGACCCAGTACTTC. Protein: CASSAQETQYF.

The CDR3 sequence: CASGREGGYTF. DNA for the CDR3: TGTGCCAGCGGCAGGGAGGGTGGCTACACCTTC. The chain carries TRBV28 and TRBJ1-2; tentatively, D is TRBD1 (5 bases). CDR1 and CDR2 from the germline V gene are MDHEN and SYDVKM. The CDR3 has 11 amino acids. Trimming took off 8 bases at V and 7 bases at J, with 11 bases between the two ends.

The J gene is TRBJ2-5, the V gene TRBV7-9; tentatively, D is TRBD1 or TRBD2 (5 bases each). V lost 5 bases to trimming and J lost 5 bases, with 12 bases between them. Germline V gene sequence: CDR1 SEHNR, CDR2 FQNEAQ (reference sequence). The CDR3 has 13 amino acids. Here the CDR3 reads CASSPWDRETQYF. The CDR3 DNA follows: TGTGCCAGCAGCCCATGGGACCGGGAGACCCAGTACTTC.

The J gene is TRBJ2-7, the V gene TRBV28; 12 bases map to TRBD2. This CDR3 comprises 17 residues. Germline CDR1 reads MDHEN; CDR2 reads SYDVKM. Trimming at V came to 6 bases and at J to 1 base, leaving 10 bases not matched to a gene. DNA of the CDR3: TGTGCCAGCAGGTGGACTAGCGGGGTATCCGCTTCCTACGAGCAGTACTTC. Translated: CASRWTSGVSASYEQYF. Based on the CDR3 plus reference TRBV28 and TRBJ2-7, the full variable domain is DVKVTQSSRYLVKRTGEKVFLECVQDMDHENMFWYRQDPGLGLRLIYFSYDVKMKEKGDIPEGYSVSREKKERFSLILESASTNQTSMYLCASRWTSGVSASYEQYFGPGTRLTVT.

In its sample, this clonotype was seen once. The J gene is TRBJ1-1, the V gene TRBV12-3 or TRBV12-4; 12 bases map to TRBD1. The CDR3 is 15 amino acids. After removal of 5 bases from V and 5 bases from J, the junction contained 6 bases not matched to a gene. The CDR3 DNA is TGTGCCAGCAGTCCGAGGGACAGGGGGCGGACTGAAGCTTTCTTT. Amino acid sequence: CASSPRDRGRTEAFF.

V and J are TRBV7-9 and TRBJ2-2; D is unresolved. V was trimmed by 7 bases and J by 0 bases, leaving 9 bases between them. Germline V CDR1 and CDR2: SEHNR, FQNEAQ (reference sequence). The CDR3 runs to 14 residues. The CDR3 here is CASTRLTNTGELFF. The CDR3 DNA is TGTGCCAGCACGCGGCTCACGAACACCGGGGAGCTGTTTTTT.

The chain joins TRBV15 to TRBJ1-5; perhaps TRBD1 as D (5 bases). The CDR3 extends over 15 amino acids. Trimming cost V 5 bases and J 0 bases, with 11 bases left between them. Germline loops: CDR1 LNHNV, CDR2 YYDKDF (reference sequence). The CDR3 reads CATSRDGNSNQPQHF. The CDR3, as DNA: TGTGCCACCAGCCGGGACGGAAATAGCAATCAGCCCCAGCATTTT.

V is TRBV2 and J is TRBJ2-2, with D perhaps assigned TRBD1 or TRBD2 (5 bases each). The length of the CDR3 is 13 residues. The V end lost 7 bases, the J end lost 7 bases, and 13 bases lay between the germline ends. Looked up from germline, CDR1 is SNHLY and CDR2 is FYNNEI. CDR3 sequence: CASNLGAGGELFF. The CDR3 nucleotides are TGTGCCAGCAACCTTGGGGCGGGCGGGGAGCTGTTTTTT.

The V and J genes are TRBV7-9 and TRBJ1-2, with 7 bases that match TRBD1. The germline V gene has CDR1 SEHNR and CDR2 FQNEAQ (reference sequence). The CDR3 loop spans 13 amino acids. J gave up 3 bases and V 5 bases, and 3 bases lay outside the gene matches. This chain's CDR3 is CASSDGTDYGYTF. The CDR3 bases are TGTGCCAGCAGCGACGGGACAGACTATGGCTACACCTTC.

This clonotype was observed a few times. The CDR3 region is CSATRTGLNTEAFF. The CDR3 nucleotides are TGCAGTGCTACCCGGACAGGGTTGAACACTGAAGCTTTCTTT. The chain is built from TRBV20-1 and TRBJ1-1, with 8 nucleotides matching TRBD1. The CDR3 runs 14 residues. Germline CDR1 is DFQATT and CDR2 is SNEGSKA (reference sequence). With 4 bases clipped from V and 0 bases from J, the junction kept 4 bases outside the gene matches.

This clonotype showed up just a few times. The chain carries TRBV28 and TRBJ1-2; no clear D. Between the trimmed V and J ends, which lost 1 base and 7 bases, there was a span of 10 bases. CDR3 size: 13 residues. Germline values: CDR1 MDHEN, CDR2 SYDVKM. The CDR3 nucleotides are TGTGCCAGCAGTTTATCTGAACAACGTGGCTACACCTTC. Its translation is CASSLSEQRGYTF.